The 13 T cell receptor beta chains in this list originate from one sample, sequenced in a study of blood T cells in healthy people across ages. Together with a sample-barcoded 5' primer, a J-beta primer mix was included in a second PCR lasting about 6 to 12 cycles. TCRdb reprocessed the 5' RACE reads with MiXCR, giving one entry per CDR3 protein. Altogether some 1.8 million distinct CDR3 sequences are present, 39% being singletons, with the ten largest covering about 21%. The sequenced sample consisted of blood. These receptors all come from a human donor in good health.

This clonotype was detected only a few times. V usage is TRBV4-2 and J usage is TRBJ2-4; possibly TRBD1 or TRBD2 for D (5 bases each). The CDR3 is 17 amino acids. V dropped 4 bases and J dropped 5 bases, with 21 bases sitting between them. The V gene's germline CDR1 is LGHNA and CDR2 YNFKEQ. The chain's CDR3 is CASSLTTGTRLQNIQYF. CDR3 sequence (DNA): TGTGCCAGCAGCCTAACCACCGGGACCCGATTACAAAACATTCAGTACTTC.

This clonotype showed up just a few times. V and J are TRBV6-5 and TRBJ2-7, with D perhaps TRBD1 (6 bases). Per germline, CDR1 MNHEY and CDR2 SVGAGI. This CDR3 spans 16 amino acids. Trimming shortened V by 6 bases and J by 0 bases, and 18 bases separated the two germline ends. CDR3 DNA sequence: TGTGCCAGCAGATTAGACCGGGACATCCTCTCCTACGAGCAGTACTTC. Translation gives CASRLDRDILSYEQYF.

This clonotype was recorded only once. The CDR3 region has the DNA TGTGCCAGCAGCTCCATGACAGTAGTGAACACTGAAGCTTTCTTT. This codes for CASSSMTVVNTEAFF. V is TRBV7-9 and J is TRBJ1-1; D might be TRBD1 (5 bases). The V end lost 4 bases, the J end lost 0 bases, and 12 bases lay between the germline ends. This CDR3 is built from 15 residues. The germline gives CDR1 SEHNR, CDR2 FQNEAQ (reference sequence).

CDR3: CSAARGTDTQYF. The CDR3 region has the DNA TGCAGCGCCGCGAGGGGGACAGATACGCAGTATTTT. The chain joins TRBV29-1 to TRBJ2-3, with a tentative D call TRBD1 (6 bases). Germline-derived CDR1 and CDR2 are SQVTM and ANQGSEA. Trimming stripped 7 bases from V and 3 bases from J, with 11 bases between. The CDR3 has 12 residues.

This CDR3 is CASSSRSGTYYGYTF. As DNA, the CDR3 is TGCGCCAGCAGCTCCCGCTCGGGGACTTACTATGGCTACACCTTC. This rearrangement joins TRBV4-1 to TRBJ1-2; D may be TRBD1 (5 bases). Trimming removed 5 bases at V and 3 bases at J, with 16 bases between. The germline CDR1 and CDR2 sequences are MGHRA and YSYEKL. The CDR3 is 15 residues long.

The V gene is TRBV7-2, the J gene TRBJ2-7, with 7 positions matching TRBD1. CDR3 length: 13 amino acids. Unmatched junction bases numbered 5, after V lost 6 bases and J lost 3 bases. The germline gives CDR1 SGHTA, CDR2 FQGNSA. CDR3 loop: CASSSDRHYEQYF. The CDR3 coding sequence is TGTGCCAGCAGTTCGGACAGGCACTACGAGCAGTACTTC. Combining the CDR3 with reference TRBV7-2 and TRBJ2-7 gives the whole variable domain GAGVSQSPSNKVTEKGKDVELRCDPISGHTALYWYRQSLGQGLEFLIYFQGNSAPDKSGLPSDRFSAERTGGSVSTLTIQRTQQEDSAVYLCASSSDRHYEQYFGPGTRLTVT.

The chain carries TRBV12-5 and TRBJ1-2; TRBD1 might be the D (5 bases). Germline loops: CDR1 LGHNT, CDR2 FRNRAP. This CDR3 comprises 13 residues. V lost 6 bases, J lost 6 bases, and 14 bases lay in between. The CDR3 nucleotides are TGTGCTAGTGGCCAAGACTGGGGCAATGGCTACACCTTC. Protein sequence: CASGQDWGNGYTF.

V gene TRBV7-2 combines with J gene TRBJ1-4, with D hard to call. Germline loops: CDR1 SGHTA, CDR2 FQGNSA. Deletions cut 2 bases from V and 8 bases from J, with 9 bases between. The CDR3 is made up of 13 amino acids. In DNA, the CDR3 is TGTGCCAGCAGCTTACTATTATCGGAAAAACTGTTTTTT. It translates to CASSLLLSEKLFF.

The chain is built from TRBV7-9 and TRBJ2-3; D is uncertain. CDR1 is SEHNR and CDR2 is FQNEAQ in the germline V gene (reference sequence). V was pared by 5 bases and J by 2 bases, with 23 bases between. CDR3 length: 18 residues. This chain's CDR3 is CASSGVGSEFGSTDTQYF. The CDR3 nucleotides read TGTGCCAGCAGCGGAGTCGGGTCGGAATTCGGGTCCACAGATACGCAGTATTTT.

This clonotype was seen a handful of times. An end of the junction differs from the germline gene, which may be a read error. The chain joins TRBV12-3 or TRBV12-4 to TRBJ2-3, with D maybe TRBD1 (7 bases). The CDR3 has 14 amino acids. CDR3 nucleotide sequence: TGTGCCTGCAGACAGGGACTCCGCACAGATACGCAGTATTTT. Its protein product is CACRQGLRTDTQYF.

This clonotype was counted a few times. V gene TRBV28 combines with J gene TRBJ2-1; 9 nucleotides agree with TRBD2. Germline loops: CDR1 MDHEN, CDR2 SYDVKM. The CDR3 has 17 residues. The V segment lost 5 bases and the J segment 3 bases; nucleotides outside the gene matches: 11. The CDR3 is CASSVLGGGVVYNEQFF. Written as DNA, the CDR3 is TGTGCCAGCAGTGTCCTTGGCGGGGGGGTTGTCTACAATGAGCAGTTCTTC.

This rearrangement joins TRBV20-1 to TRBJ1-6; possible D gene TRBD1, 5 bases. This CDR3 is 16 amino acids long. The germline CDR1 and CDR2 sequences are DFQATT and SNEGSKA (reference sequence). The ends were cut back, 2 bases at V and 4 bases at J, with 15 bases in the middle. This CDR3 reads CSARTRGSSYNSPLHF. CDR3 nucleotides: TGCAGTGCTAGAACTCGGGGCTCCTCTTATAATTCACCCCTCCACTTT.

The rearrangement uses TRBV6-6 and TRBJ2-3; TRBD2 might be the D (6 bases). V lost 8 bases and J 5 bases, leaving 11 bases between the germline ends. The CDR3 is 12 amino acids. Germline lookup yields CDR1 MNHNY and CDR2 SVGAGI (reference sequence). The CDR3 protein is CASYGGRDTQYF. The CDR3 DNA is TGTGCCAGCTATGGAGGGCGAGATACGCAGTATTTT.